The rows below give T cell receptor beta chains drawn from one sample of a study of CD8+CD57+ T cells in acquired aplastic anemia. TCRdb processed the reads anew with MiXCR; each CDR3 protein has one entry. The table lists 150,000 to 200,000 distinct CDR3 sequences, under 50% of them singletons. Material for sequencing was sorted CD4+, CD8+, or CD8+CD57+ T cells (not recorded which) from PBMCs. All receptors come from a human donor with aplastic anemia. The CDR3 runs from the conserved cysteine through the conserved F or W. The order of the fields is clone size, CDR3 length, D gene, V gene, J gene, CDR3 DNA, CDR3 protein. The D gene is left open where the match is weak. Size tells how often a clone was seen (once, few, many) or the class of an expanded clone, and some rows leave it out.

size: many; length: 15; D: NA; V: TRBV5-1; J: TRBJ1-6; DNA: TGCGCCAGCAGCTTGGAGATAGGAGTCAATTCACCCCTCCACTTT; CDR3: CASSLEIGVNSPLHF
size: many; length: 14; D: TRBD1; V: TRBV6-5; J: TRBJ2-7; DNA: TGTGCCAGCAGACTCGACAGGGGGCTATACGAGCAGTACTTC; CDR3: CASRLDRGLYEQYF
size: many; length: 12; D: NA; V: TRBV10-3; J: TRBJ2-7; DNA: TGTGCCATCAGTGGGACTGCGTACGAGCAGTACTTC; CDR3: CAISGTAYEQYF
size: NA; length: 13; D: NA; V: TRBV19; J: TRBJ1-3; DNA: TGTGCCAGTAGTAGGGGCAGTGGAAACACCATATATTTT; CDR3: CASSRGSGNTIYF
size: NA; length: 15; D: TRBD1; V: TRBV4-3; J: TRBJ2-7; DNA: TGCGCCAGCAGCCCGGGACAGGCGAACTCCTACGAGCAGTACTTC; CDR3: CASSPGQANSYEQYF
size: NA; length: 16; D: NA; V: TRBV12-3/TRBV12-4; J: TRBJ1-2; DNA: TGTGCCAGCAGTTTGATGTTTTTGGGAGGGAACGATGGCTACACCTTC; CDR3: CASSLMFLGGNDGYTF
size: NA; length: 10; D: TRBD1; V: TRBV12-3/TRBV12-4; J: TRBJ1-1; DNA: TGTGCCAGCAGCCGGGACAGGGCTTTCTTT; CDR3: CASSRDRAFF
size: NA; length: 15; D: NA; V: TRBV9; J: TRBJ1-1; DNA: TGTGCCAGCAGCTTTTTGGATCGGGCGGTCACTGAAGCTTTCTTT; CDR3: CASSFLDRAVTEAFF
size: few; length: 16; D: TRBD1; V: TRBV15; J: TRBJ2-7; DNA: TGTGCCACCAGCAGAGATTTCTCGACAGGGAAGTACGAGCAGTACTTC; CDR3: CATSRDFSTGKYEQYF
size: many; length: 14; D: NA; V: TRBV29-1; J: TRBJ1-5; DNA: TGCAGCGTTGCTGTGACAGACACCAATCAGCCCCAGCATTTT; CDR3: CSVAVTDTNQPQHF
size: NA; length: 12; D: NA; V: TRBV25-1; J: TRBJ1-2; DNA: TGTGCCAGCAGGGGGGGATTAGGGGGCTACACCTTC; CDR3: CASRGGLGGYTF
size: many; length: 15; D: TRBD2; V: TRBV7-2; J: TRBJ2-5; DNA: TGTGCCAGCAGCTTTCAAGCGGGGGGGCCGGAGACCCAGTACTTC; CDR3: CASSFQAGGPETQYF
size: once; length: 14; D: NA; V: TRBV15; J: TRBJ1-5; DNA: TGTGCCACCGAGAGAGAACTTCGCAATCAGCCCCAGCATTTT; CDR3: CATERELRNQPQHF
size: NA; length: 16; D: TRBD1; V: TRBV2; J: TRBJ2-2; DNA: TGTGCCAGCAGTTTAGGGGGCAGCGCGAACACCGGGGAGCTGTTTTTT; CDR3: CASSLGGSANTGELFF
size: NA; length: 16; D: TRBD2; V: TRBV3-1; J: TRBJ2-5; DNA: TGTGCCAGCAGCCCGGCACGACTAGCGGGAGTTGAGACCCAGTACTTC; CDR3: CASSPARLAGVETQYF
size: many; length: 16; D: TRBD1; V: TRBV7-9; J: TRBJ1-5; DNA: TGTGCCAGCAGCTCCGGGACAGGGAAGCCCAATCAGCCCCAGCATTTT; CDR3: CASSSGTGKPNQPQHF
size: many; length: 12; D: NA; V: TRBV20-1; J: TRBJ1-3; DNA: TGCAGTGCGGCGGAAATTGGAAACACCATATATTTT; CDR3: CSAAEIGNTIYF
size: few; length: 14; D: TRBD1; V: TRBV7-2; J: TRBJ2-7; DNA: TGTGCCAGCAGCCCCCGGGACAGGGTTTACGAGCAGTACTTC; CDR3: CASSPRDRVYEQYF
size: NA; length: 10; D: NA; V: TRBV7-2; J: TRBJ1-1; DNA: TGTGCCAGCAGCTTAGGGCAAGCTTTCTTT; CDR3: CASSLGQAFF
size: NA; length: 21; D: TRBD1; V: TRBV2; J: TRBJ1-6; DNA: TGTGCCAGCAGTGAGACAGGGAAGGCCCTTTGGATGAGCTCCTATAATTCACCCCTCCACTTT; CDR3: CASSETGKALWMSSYNSPLHF
size: NA; length: 15; D: TRBD2; V: TRBV19; J: TRBJ2-3; DNA: TGTGCCAGTAGTCCCCTCGGAGCGGGAGCAGATACGCAGTATTTT; CDR3: CASSPLGAGADTQYF
size: NA; length: 14; D: TRBD1; V: TRBV19; J: TRBJ2-7; DNA: TGTGCCAGTAGTCCACCGGGACAGGGGGGTCGGCAGTACTTC; CDR3: CASSPPGQGGRQYF
size: few; length: 15; D: NA; V: TRBV11-1; J: TRBJ2-1; DNA: TGTGCCAGCAGGGGAGAGCTCACAGGGACCAATGAGCAGTTCTTC; CDR3: CASRGELTGTNEQFF